This T cell receptor (beta chain) derives from a study of control samples from healthy donors and cancer patients. CDR3 length equals 15 residues. Unmatched junction bases numbered 8, after V lost 4 bases and J lost 2 bases. Germline CDR1 SGHRS, CDR2 YFSETQ. This clone was found many times. Libraries were prepared by immunoSEQ multiplex PCR; TCRdb keeps only in-frame clonotypes and omits some of them. The data hold under 140,000 clones, with roughly 88% observed a single time. The sequencing sample was made of PBMCs. This TCR came from a woman aged 55-70 years with lung cancer. The V gene is TRBV5-1, the J gene TRBJ2-7, with 8 bases identical to TRBD1. The CDR3 sequence: CASSTLGTGTYEQYF. CDR3 bases: TGCGCCAGCAGCACCCTTGGGACAGGAACCTACGAGCAGTACTTC.